This TCR beta chain derives from a study of shared clonotypes between healthy human individuals. The team ran DNA from unsorted PBMCs on ten immunoSEQ deep assay plates for sequencing. Method: immunoSEQ multiplex PCR; TCRdb's copy keeps in-frame clones and lacks some. The sample has 450,000 or so clones; approximately 80% are singletons. The length of the CDR3 is 15 residues. Losses at the gene ends were 8 bases for V and 3 bases for J; bases not matched to a gene: 10. Germline lookup yields CDR1 MDHEN and CDR2 SYDVKM. The sample was PBMCs. The source is a woman aged 40 to 49 in good health. Some clones in this sample may be carry-over from other donors' samples. V gene TRBV28 combines with J gene TRBJ1-1; 9 nucleotides match TRBD1. CDR3 sequence reads: CASATTGGEYTEAFF. The CDR3 DNA reads TGTGCCAGCGCTACGACAGGGGGTGAGTACACTGAAGCTTTCTTT. Together with reference TRBV28 and TRBJ1-1, the CDR3 gives the full variable domain: DVKVTQSSRYLVKRTGEKVFLECVQDMDHENMFWYRQDPGLGLRLIYFSYDVKMKEKGDIPEGYSVSREKKERFSLILESASTNQTSMYLCASATTGGEYTEAFFGQGTRLTVV.